This T cell receptor (beta chain) is from a study of T cells in Graves' hyperthyroidism and ophthalmopathy. The study included ophthalmopathy patients with Clinical Activity Score at least 3, NOSPECS grade at least 4 and duration under 3 months. The study excluded patients with uncontrolled infection, other autoimmune disease, pregnancy or lactation. Based on clinical symptoms, serum thyroxine and TRAb, thyroid ultrasound and orbital computed tomography, diagnoses were reached. This CDR3 has 15 residues. Germline CDR1 reads SEHNR; CDR2 reads FQNEAQ (reference sequence). With V trimmed by 6 bases and J by 6 bases, 1 base remained unmatched. TCR beta CDR3 regions were amplified from RNA. The HTBI set primed first-round TCR CDR3 RT-PCR. TCRdb redid the calling of the multiplex PCR reads with MiXCR, one entry per CDR3 protein. The data hold approximately 690,000 distinct CDR3 sequences, with more than 12% observed a single time.

The chain couples TRBV7-9 to TRBJ2-2, with 16 positions matching TRBD2. This clonotype originated in a woman aged 45-65 years with Graves' ophthalmopathy. The sample taken for sequencing was blood. The CDR3 DNA reads as TGTGCCAGCAGGGGACTAGCGGGAGGGTCCGGGGAGCTGTTTTTT. Residues: CASRGLAGGSGELFF.